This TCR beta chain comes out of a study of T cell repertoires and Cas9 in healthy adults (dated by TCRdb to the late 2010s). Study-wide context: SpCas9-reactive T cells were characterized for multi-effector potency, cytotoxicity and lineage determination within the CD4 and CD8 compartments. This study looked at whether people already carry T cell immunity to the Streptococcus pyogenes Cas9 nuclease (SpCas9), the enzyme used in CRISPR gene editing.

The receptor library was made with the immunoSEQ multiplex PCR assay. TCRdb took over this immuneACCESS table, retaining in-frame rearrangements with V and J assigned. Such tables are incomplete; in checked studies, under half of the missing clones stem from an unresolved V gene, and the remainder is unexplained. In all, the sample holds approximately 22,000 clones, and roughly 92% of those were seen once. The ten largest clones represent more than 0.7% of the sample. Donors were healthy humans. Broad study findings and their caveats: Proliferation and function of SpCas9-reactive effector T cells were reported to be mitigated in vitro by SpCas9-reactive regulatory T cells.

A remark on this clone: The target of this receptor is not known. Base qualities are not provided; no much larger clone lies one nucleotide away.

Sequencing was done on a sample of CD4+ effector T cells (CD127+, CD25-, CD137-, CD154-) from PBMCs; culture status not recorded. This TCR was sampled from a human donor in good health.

Here is the DNA: TGTGCCAGCTCACAGGGGGCAGGGGAAAAACTGTTTTTT. This is translated as CASSQGAGEKLFF. Rearrangement joined TRBV6-4 to TRBJ1-4, with TRBD1 matching 9 junction bases. V and J are trimmed by 8 bases and 8 bases, and the gene matches miss 6 bases of the junction. The CDR3 contains 13 residues, cysteine and phenylalanine counted. Of the read, only the CDR3 DNA is kept; its 39 bases are in frame from base 1. CDR1 and CDR2 were assigned from the germline V gene as MRHNA and SNTAGT.